What follows are 30 T cell receptor beta chains derived from one specimen sequenced in a study of shared clonotypes between healthy human individuals. Generated by immunoSEQ multiplex PCR, the TCRdb table keeps only in-frame clones and is missing some. This sample has some 2.4 million clones, with 93% found just once. Sample: naive CD4+ T cells from PBMCs. Subset in this sample: CD45RA+ positively selected. These receptors were collected from a man in his late teens or twenties in good health. Some clones in this sample may be carry-over from other donors' samples.

The rearrangement uses TRBV10-3 and TRBJ1-1, with TRBD1 matching 7 bases. CDR3 length equals 14 residues. V dropped 6 bases and J dropped 1; count of bases not matched to a gene: 5. Germline V gene lookup returns CDR1 ENHRY and CDR2 SYGVKD. CDR3 sequence: CAISRGQPNTEAFF. CDR3 sequence (DNA): TGTGCCATCAGCCGGGGACAGCCGAACACTGAAGCTTTCTTT.

The DNA of the CDR3 is TGTGCCAGCAGCTTGGGGGGGGCTAGTAGGGACACTGAAGCTTTCTTT. It yields the protein CASSLGGASRDTEAFF. The chain employs TRBV5-4 and TRBJ1-1; D is perhaps TRBD1 (6 bases). Trimming took off 0 bases at V and 3 bases at J, with 15 bases between the two ends. CDR1 SGHNT and CDR2 YYREEE come from the germline V gene (reference sequence). This CDR3 spans 16 amino acids.

The rearrangement links TRBV7-2 to TRBJ2-3; TRBD2 matches at 8 bases. The CDR3 consists of 15 residues. Looked up from germline, CDR1 is SGHTA and CDR2 is FQGNSA. J was trimmed by 2 bases and V by 5 bases; bases with no gene match: 6. CDR3 in amino acids: CASSPPGLVTDTQYF. As DNA, the CDR3 is TGTGCCAGCAGCCCCCCGGGACTAGTCACAGATACGCAGTATTTT.

The chain is built from TRBV29-1 and TRBJ2-7; maybe TRBD1 (7 bases). Trimming pared 6 bases from V and 6 bases from J, leaving 24 bases between. Per the germline V gene, CDR1 is SQVTM and CDR2 is ANQGSEA. This CDR3 has 15 residues. The CDR3: CSVEGKQGPLSEQYF. For the CDR3, the DNA is TGCAGCGTGGAGGGTAAACAGGGGCCCCTCTCCGAGCAGTACTTC.

The chain employs TRBV14 and TRBJ2-2; D gene uncertain. The CDR3 has 11 amino acids. The germline V gene has CDR1 SGHDN and CDR2 FVKESK. The germline V and J ends were trimmed by 1 base and 7 bases, with 1 base remaining between them. CDR3 DNA sequence: TGTGCCAGCAGCCAAGTCGGGGAGCTGTTTTTT. Encoded protein: CASSQVGELFF.

This sequence joins TRBV7-3 and TRBJ2-5; 7 nucleotides line up with TRBD1. Germline V gene sequence: CDR1 SGHTA, CDR2 FQGTGA. This CDR3 region has 15 residues. J gave up 5 bases and V 4 bases, and 10 bases lay outside the gene matches. CDR3 residues: CASSYEPTGRETQYF. In nucleotides, the CDR3 is TGTGCCAGCAGCTACGAACCGACAGGGCGGGAGACCCAGTACTTC.

This sequence joins TRBV2 and TRBJ2-5; TRBD1 aligns across 8 bases. Germline CDR1 and CDR2: SNHLY and FYNNEI. The CDR3 totals 15 residues. Trimming at V came to 7 bases and at J to 0 bases, leaving 7 bases not matched to a gene. The CDR3 is CASTGQATYQETQYF. DNA of the CDR3: TGTGCCAGCACGGGACAGGCTACGTACCAAGAGACCCAGTACTTC.

This clone is a singleton in its sample. CDR3 residues: CASRSLAGGYNEQFF. The CDR3, as DNA: TGCGCCAGCAGATCTCTAGCGGGAGGCTACAATGAGCAGTTCTTC. The chain employs TRBV5-1 and TRBJ2-1; 11 nucleotides line up with TRBD2. The length of the CDR3 is 15 residues. V shed 5 bases, J shed 3 bases, and the junction held 4 bases outside the gene matches. Germline CDR1 and CDR2: SGHRS and YFSETQ.

The chain employs TRBV9 and TRBJ1-1; D uncertain. Deletions cut 3 bases from V and 4 bases from J, with 13 bases between. CDR1 SGDLS and CDR2 YYNGEE come from the germline V gene. This CDR3 comprises 14 residues. The CDR3 is CASSATWQATEAFF. For the CDR3, the DNA is TGTGCCAGCAGCGCTACATGGCAGGCCACTGAAGCTTTCTTT.

The chain has TRBV4-2 and TRBJ2-7, with D tentatively TRBD1 (6 bases). This CDR3 comprises 14 residues. Germline V lookup: CDR1 LGHNA, CDR2 YNFKEQ. V lost 3 bases and J lost 4, with 13 bases in between. CDR3 region: CASSQENRVYEQYF. The CDR3 DNA reads TGTGCCAGCAGCCAGGAAAACAGGGTTTACGAGCAGTACTTC.

This CDR3 reads CASRWGLSNTEAFF. CDR3 sequence (DNA): TGTGCCAGCAGGTGGGGGCTATCGAACACTGAAGCTTTCTTT. V is TRBV28 and J is TRBJ1-1; TRBD1 is a possible D gene (6 bases). The CDR3 is made up of 14 amino acids. Germline lookup yields CDR1 MDHEN and CDR2 SYDVKM. V lost 6 bases to trimming and J lost 1 base, with 12 bases between them.

The genes are TRBV27 and TRBJ2-7, with TRBD2 matching 8 bases. This CDR3 comprises 15 residues. Germline V gives CDR1 MNHEY, CDR2 SMNVEV (reference sequence). The ends lost 3 bases at V and 1 base at J; junction bases unmatched: 5. CDR3 in amino acids: CASSFSGVFSYEQYF. The CDR3 nucleotides are TGTGCCAGCAGTTTTAGCGGGGTATTTTCCTACGAGCAGTACTTC.

This chain links TRBV15 with TRBJ2-1; 8 positions agree with TRBD2. The CDR3 sequence is 18 residues long. Germline lookup yields CDR1 LNHNV and CDR2 YYDKDF (reference sequence). V gave up 0 bases and J gave up 5 bases; unmatched junction bases: 12. The CDR3 reads CATSRDGMIERGNNEQFF. The CDR3 DNA is TGTGCCACCAGCAGAGATGGGATGATAGAGCGGGGGAACAATGAGCAGTTCTTC.

Here the CDR3 DNA reads TGTGCCAGCAGCTCGTCCGGGACAGGGGCAGTTTACGAGCAGTACTTC. It translates to CASSSSGTGAVYEQYF. This chain uses TRBV5-4 with TRBJ2-7; TRBD1 aligns across 10 bases. Per the germline V gene, CDR1 is SGHNT and CDR2 is YYREEE (reference sequence). The V gene end was trimmed by 3 bases and the J gene end by 4 bases; junction bases not matched to a gene: 10. The CDR3 is 16 amino acids.

This chain connects TRBV5-1 to TRBJ2-3; 10 bases agree with TRBD2. CDR3 size: 17 residues. The V segment lost 3 bases and the J segment 1 base; nucleotides outside the gene matches: 8. CDR1 and CDR2 (germline): SGHRS, YFSETQ. The CDR3 loop reads CASSSGQGLAGTDTQYF. As DNA, the CDR3 is TGCGCCAGCAGCTCAGGCCAAGGACTAGCGGGCACAGATACGCAGTATTTT.

In the case of this clone: Other DNA sequences within the sample encode an identical CDR3. This chain joins TRBV7-9 and TRBJ1-1, with a tentative D call TRBD1 (6 bases). The CDR3 has 14 residues. Trimming took 0 bases from V and 1 from J, leaving 6 bases between them. Germline-derived CDR1 and CDR2 are SEHNR and FQNEAQ (reference sequence). CDR3 DNA sequence: TGTGCCAGCAGCTTAGCGGGACAGAACACTGAAGCTTTCTTT. This sequence encodes CASSLAGQNTEAFF.

The V and J genes are TRBV11-3 and TRBJ2-1; D is undetermined. Trimming removed 4 bases at V and 4 bases at J, with 17 bases between. Germline CDR1 SGHNT, CDR2 YENEEA. The CDR3 loop spans 16 amino acids. This CDR3 reads CASSSSVAEPYNEQFF. In DNA form, the CDR3 reads TGTGCCAGCAGCTCCAGTGTGGCGGAACCTTACAATGAGCAGTTCTTC.

This chain links TRBV28 with TRBJ1-1, with D tentatively TRBD1 (5 bases). Germline-derived CDR1 and CDR2 are MDHEN and SYDVKM. Trimming removed 0 bases from V and 5 bases from J, with 13 bases in between. The CDR3 runs to 15 residues. This CDR3 reads CASSLWGTSSTEAFF. For the CDR3, the DNA is TGTGCCAGCAGTTTATGGGGGACGTCGAGTACTGAAGCTTTCTTT.

This chain uses TRBV7-2 with TRBJ1-2; 7 nucleotides align to TRBD1. The V gene end was trimmed by 4 bases and the J gene end by 8 bases; junction bases not matched to a gene: 10. The CDR3 is 14 residues long. Germline V gives CDR1 SGHTA, CDR2 FQGNSA. The CDR3 region is CASSSGQVVWGYTF. CDR3 DNA: TGTGCCAGCAGCTCCGGACAGGTTGTATGGGGCTACACCTTC.

The chain carries TRBV11-2 and TRBJ1-2, with D possibly matching TRBD1 (6 bases). Germline V gene lookup returns CDR1 SGHAT and CDR2 FQNNGV. V lost 3 bases and J 4 bases, leaving 15 bases between the germline ends. CDR3 size: 15 residues. This CDR3 is CASSFLQGGGYGYTF. CDR3 sequence (DNA): TGTGCCAGCAGCTTCCTACAGGGTGGCGGCTATGGCTACACCTTC.

V and J are TRBV9 and TRBJ2-7; D uncertain. The germline V gene has CDR1 SGDLS and CDR2 YYNGEE. The ends were cut back, 0 bases at V and 1 base at J, with 14 bases in the middle. The length of the CDR3 is 16 residues. The CDR3 here is CASSVAPNAWSYEQYF. The CDR3 coding sequence is TGTGCCAGCAGCGTAGCTCCGAACGCATGGTCCTACGAGCAGTACTTC.

About this clone: At the DNA level, this CDR3 is encoded by other sequences in the same sample as well. The V gene is TRBV5-1, the J gene TRBJ1-3, with D possibly TRBD1 on 5 matching bases. Trimming removed 0 bases at V and 4 bases at J, with 11 bases between. CDR3 length: 15 amino acids. The germline V gene encodes CDR1 SGHRS and CDR2 YFSETQ. The CDR3 DNA follows: TGCGCCAGCAGCTTGGTTTCAGGGCAAGGAAACACCATATATTTT. This translates into CASSLVSGQGNTIYF.

The gene calls are TRBV19 and TRBJ2-1; TRBD2 matches 8 bases. The germline gives CDR1 LNHDA, CDR2 SQIVND (reference sequence). The CDR3 covers 14 residues. Germline trimming cut 7 bases from V and 9 bases from J; bases unmatched to any gene: 11. Here the CDR3 reads CASKPGREGVEQFF. In DNA form, the CDR3 reads TGTGCCAGTAAGCCCGGACGGGAGGGCGTTGAGCAGTTCTTC.

J is TRBJ1-2 and V is TRBV7-9, with TRBD1 matching over 10 bases. Germline CDR1 SEHNR, CDR2 FQNEAQ (reference sequence). V lost 5 bases and J lost 4; bases outside the gene matches: 13. CDR3 length equals 17 residues. The CDR3 DNA reads TGTGCCAGCAGCCGACCGCTCGGGACAGGGGTGAGCTATGGCTACACCTTC. It translates to CASSRPLGTGVSYGYTF.

This chain connects TRBV28 to TRBJ1-3; D perhaps matches TRBD1 (6 bases). This CDR3 comprises 16 residues. The V gene lost 7 bases and the J gene lost 3 bases, with 19 bases spanning the gap. Germline CDR1 MDHEN, CDR2 SYDVKM. DNA for the CDR3: TGTGCCAGCACCCTAGGGGGATCCCAGAGTGGAAACACCATATATTTT. The encoded protein is CASTLGGSQSGNTIYF.

The rearrangement links TRBV6-5 to TRBJ2-1; 10 bases line up with TRBD2. J was trimmed by 7 bases and V by 4 bases; bases with no gene match: 7. In germline, CDR1 is MNHEY, CDR2 SVGAGI. CDR3 length: 15 residues. The CDR3 DNA follows: TGTGCCAGCAGTTCAGGACTAGCGGAGTTAAATGAGCAGTTCTTC. Amino acids: CASSSGLAELNEQFF.

This clone was seen a few times. The chain combines TRBV29-1 with TRBJ1-5; TRBD1 aligns across 10 bases. There are 14 residues in the CDR3. The V segment lost 6 bases and the J segment 4 bases; nucleotides outside the gene matches: 6. Per the germline V gene, CDR1 is SQVTM and CDR2 is ANQGSEA. This CDR3 reads CSVADRGRNQPQHF. DNA for the CDR3: TGCAGCGTGGCCGACAGGGGGCGGAATCAGCCCCAGCATTTT. The whole variable domain, remainder taken from reference TRBV29-1 and TRBJ1-5, is SAVISQKPSRDICQRGTSLTIQCQVDSQVTMMFWYRQQPGQSLTLIATANQGSEATYESGFVIDKFPISRPNLTFSTLTVSNMSPEDSSIYLCSVADRGRNQPQHFGDGTRLSIL.

The V gene is TRBV15, the J gene TRBJ2-6; D ambiguous. Trimming removed 0 bases at V and 0 bases at J, with 12 bases between. The CDR3 length is 18 residues. CDR1 is LNHNV and CDR2 is YYDKDF in the germline V gene (reference sequence). The CDR3 protein is CATSREVRRISGANVLTF. The CDR3 DNA sequence: TGTGCCACCAGCAGAGAGGTTAGACGGATCTCTGGGGCCAACGTCCTGACTTTC.

This chain connects TRBV4-3 to TRBJ2-7; 9 bases line up with TRBD2. V lost 2 bases and J lost 4; bases outside the gene matches: 6. From germline, CDR1 is LGHNA and CDR2 YSLEER. The CDR3 sequence is 15 residues long. The CDR3 here is CASSQQTSGAYEQYF. The CDR3 nucleotides are TGCGCCAGCAGCCAACAGACTAGCGGAGCATACGAGCAGTACTTC.

This chain joins TRBV5-1 and TRBJ2-5; D is perhaps TRBD2 (7 bases). V was clipped by 3 bases and J by 2 bases, with 14 bases between them. This CDR3 spans 15 amino acids. The germline gives CDR1 SGHRS, CDR2 YFSETQ. The CDR3 region has the DNA TGCGCCAGCAGCTCTGGGGGGGCAGAGCAAGAGACCCAGTACTTC. This codes for CASSSGGAEQETQYF.